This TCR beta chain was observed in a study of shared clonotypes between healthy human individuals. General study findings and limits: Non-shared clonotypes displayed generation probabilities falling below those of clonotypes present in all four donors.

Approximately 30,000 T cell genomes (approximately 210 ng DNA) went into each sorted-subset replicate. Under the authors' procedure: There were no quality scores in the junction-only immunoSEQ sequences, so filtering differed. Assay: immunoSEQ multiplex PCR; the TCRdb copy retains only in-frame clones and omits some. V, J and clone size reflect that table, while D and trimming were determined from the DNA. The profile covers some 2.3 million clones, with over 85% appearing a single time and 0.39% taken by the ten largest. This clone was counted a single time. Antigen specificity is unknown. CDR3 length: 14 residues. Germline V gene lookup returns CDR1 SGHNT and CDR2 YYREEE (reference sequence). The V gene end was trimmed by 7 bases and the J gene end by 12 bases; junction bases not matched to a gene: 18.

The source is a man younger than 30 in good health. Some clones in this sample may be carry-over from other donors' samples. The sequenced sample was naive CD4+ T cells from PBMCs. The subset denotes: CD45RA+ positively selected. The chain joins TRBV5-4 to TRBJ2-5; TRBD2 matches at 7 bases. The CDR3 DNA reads TGTGCCAGCGCCCCAGGGAGGGGCCTCGATCAAGAGTACTTC. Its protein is CASAPGRGLDQEYF.